This T cell receptor beta chain was captured in a study of CD8 T cells in Susac syndrome. This clonotype was found a few times. The CDR3 covers 12 residues. V lost 3 bases and J lost 6, with 9 bases in between. Reverse transcription of 0.5 to 1 ug RNA was performed with random hexamers. TCRdb redid the calling of the immunoSEQ multiplex PCR reads with MiXCR, one entry per CDR3 protein. Of 160,000 or so distinct CDR3 sequences listed, 90% to 95% were seen once; the top ten hold about 0.17%. The V gene is TRBV12-3 or TRBV12-4, the J gene TRBJ2-7; D gene uncertain. Sample: CD4+ T cells from PBMCs. The receptor was isolated from a human donor with Susac syndrome. CDR3 nucleotides: TGTGCCAGCAGTTTTGGCCCCCGCGAGCAGTACTTC. Amino acid sequence: CASSFGPREQYF.